The 20 T cell receptor beta chains below were found in one sample sequenced in a study of response to subunit inactivated influenza vaccine. A single record per CDR3 protein comes from TCRdb applying MiXCR to the RT-PCR reads. The data contain 800,000 to 1,000,000 distinct CDR3 sequences, 21% of them singletons. The specimen comprised PBMCs from blood, sampled about 5 days after vaccination. The receptor set was obtained from a man in his forties or fifties who received an inactivated influenza vaccine.

The sample holds a few counts of this clonotype. The rearrangement uses TRBV7-2 and TRBJ2-5; D gene ambiguous. This CDR3 has 14 residues. Between the trimmed V and J ends, which lost 5 bases and 2 bases, there was a span of 12 bases. Germline loops: CDR1 SGHTA, CDR2 FQGNSA. The CDR3 bases are TGTGCCAGCAGCAGATGGACCAAACAAGAGACCCAGTACTTC. The encoded protein is CASSRWTKQETQYF.

The chain uses TRBV5-5 and TRBJ2-1; 7 bases match TRBD2. Germline loops: CDR1 SGHKS, CDR2 YYEKEE (reference sequence). V dropped 3 bases and J dropped 4; count of bases not matched to a gene: 4. The CDR3 loop spans 14 amino acids. In nucleotides, the CDR3 is TGTGCCAGCAGCTGGGGGGGAGGGTACAATGAGCAGTTCTTC. Amino acid sequence: CASSWGGGYNEQFF.

This clonotype was picked up a small number of times. The chain uses TRBV6-1 and TRBJ2-7; 9 bases line up with TRBD2. CDR1 and CDR2 from the germline V gene are MNHNS and SASEGT. The CDR3 spans 15 residues. Trimming took 6 bases from V and 7 from J; bases not matched to a gene: 13. The CDR3 reads CASRPNLGSGREQYF. DNA for the CDR3: TGTGCCAGCAGACCTAACCTCGGTAGCGGGAGAGAGCAGTACTTC.

This clonotype appeared a few times. The chain links TRBV2 to TRBJ1-1, with no clear D. The germline gives CDR1 SNHLY, CDR2 FYNNEI. The CDR3 is made up of 11 amino acids. Trimming pared 7 bases from V and 6 bases from J, leaving 9 bases between. Here the CDR3 reads CASTSVAEAFF. CDR3 nucleotides: TGTGCCAGCACCTCGGTAGCTGAAGCTTTCTTT.

The V and J genes are TRBV5-1 and TRBJ2-1, with 9 nucleotides matching TRBD1. The CDR3 is made up of 16 amino acids. Germline V CDR1 and CDR2: SGHRS, YFSETQ. V gave up 4 bases and J gave up 5 bases; unmatched junction bases: 10. The CDR3 here is CASSPAAQGANNEQFF. CDR3 DNA sequence: TGCGCCAGCAGCCCGGCGGCACAGGGGGCCAACAATGAGCAGTTCTTC.

V gene TRBV7-2 combines with J gene TRBJ2-7; D assignment may be TRBD1 or TRBD2 (5 bases each). The CDR3 is 15 residues long. The germline gives CDR1 SGHTA, CDR2 FQGNSA. Trimming shortened V by 5 bases and J by 2 bases, and 16 bases separated the two germline ends. The CDR3 DNA sequence: TGTGCCAGCAGCACAAGGTCTAGCAGGGCCTACGAGCAGTACTTC. Translation: CASSTRSSRAYEQYF.

This clonotype was detected only a few times. V usage is TRBV29-1 and J usage is TRBJ2-2; TRBD1 might be the D (7 bases). V was shortened by 2 bases and J by 6 bases, with 10 bases between the two germline ends. The CDR3 sequence is 13 residues long. Germline values: CDR1 SQVTM, CDR2 ANQGSEA. CDR3 region: CSVEQGGAGELFF. Here the CDR3 DNA reads TGCAGCGTTGAACAGGGGGGCGCCGGGGAGCTGTTTTTT.

The chain is built from TRBV20-1 and TRBJ2-7, with TRBD1 matching 7 bases. Germline CDR1 reads DFQATT; CDR2 reads SNEGSKA (reference sequence). The CDR3 spans 15 residues. With 1 base clipped from V and 2 bases from J, the junction kept 8 bases outside the gene matches. CDR3 in amino acids: CSARARTGHPYEQYF. CDR3 coding DNA: TGCAGTGCTAGAGCCCGGACAGGCCATCCCTACGAGCAGTACTTC.

This chain joins TRBV7-2 and TRBJ2-7; D unclear. This CDR3 contains 14 residues. Germline lookup yields CDR1 SGHTA and CDR2 FQGNSA. V lost 1 base and J 2 bases, leaving 9 bases between the germline ends. In nucleotides, the CDR3 is TGTGCCAGCAGCTTAGGTTCTGCCCCCTACGAGCAGTACTTC. This translates into CASSLGSAPYEQYF. Supplemented by reference TRBV7-2 and TRBJ2-7, the full variable domain reads GAGVSQSPSNKVTEKGKDVELRCDPISGHTALYWYRQSLGQGLEFLIYFQGNSAPDKSGLPSDRFSAERTGGSVSTLTIQRTQQEDSAVYLCASSLGSAPYEQYFGPGTRLTVT.

There are a few counts of this clonotype. The J gene is TRBJ2-3, the V gene TRBV6-2 or TRBV6-3; D may be TRBD2 (5 bases). In germline, CDR1 is MNHEY, CDR2 SVGEGT. There are 17 residues in the CDR3. V lost 5 bases, J lost 4 bases, and 22 bases lay in between. CDR3 DNA sequence: TGTGCCAGCAGTGCCTGGACCCCGGGGATTACCTCAGATACGCAGTATTTT. Protein product: CASSAWTPGITSDTQYF.

The chain employs TRBV5-1 and TRBJ2-1, with 9 nucleotides matching TRBD1. The CDR3 runs 19 residues. CDR1 and CDR2 from the germline V gene are SGHRS and YFSETQ. With V trimmed by 4 bases and J by 4 bases, 18 bases remained unmatched. The CDR3 nucleotides read TGCGCCAGCAGCCCCCGCGGACAGGGGCAGTTAGCGGTTTACAATGAGCAGTTCTTC. This sequence encodes CASSPRGQGQLAVYNEQFF.

The chain has TRBV20-1 and TRBJ1-1, with D possibly matching TRBD1 (5 bases). The germline CDR1 and CDR2 sequences are DFQATT and SNEGSKA (reference sequence). CDR3 length equals 14 residues. Deletions cut 3 bases from V and 0 bases from J, with 11 bases between. DNA of the CDR3: TGCAGTGCTAGTTGGACATTCATGAACACTGAAGCTTTCTTT. It yields the protein CSASWTFMNTEAFF.

This clonotype was observed at least ten times. This chain joins TRBV12-3 or TRBV12-4 and TRBJ2-1; possible D gene TRBD1, 6 bases. V lost 8 bases and J lost 8, with 16 bases in between. This CDR3 is 13 amino acids long. As DNA, the CDR3 is TGTGCCAGCCTACTACAGGGAATCGATGAGCAGTTCTTC. It translates to CASLLQGIDEQFF.

The chain has TRBV7-8 and TRBJ2-2; either TRBD1 or TRBD2 may supply D (6 bases each). The CDR3 length is 15 residues. The germline V and J ends were trimmed by 7 bases and 6 bases, with 18 bases remaining between them. The V gene's germline CDR1 is SGHVS and CDR2 FQNEAQ. The CDR3 sequence: CASTMYGGAAGELFF. The CDR3 nucleotides are TGTGCCAGCACTATGTACGGGGGCGCGGCCGGGGAGCTGTTTTTT.

J is TRBJ1-2 and V is TRBV6-1; the match to TRBD1 covers 8 bases. CDR3 length: 15 residues. The germline CDR1 and CDR2 sequences are MNHNS and SASEGT. Germline trimming cut 5 bases from V and 2 bases from J; bases unmatched to any gene: 7. DNA of the CDR3: TGTGCCAGCAGTACCGGGACAGGCTCCAACTATGGCTACACCTTC. It is translated as CASSTGTGSNYGYTF.

The CDR3 protein is CASSTERGAVTQYF. The CDR3 nucleotides are TGTGCCAGCAGTACAGAGCGGGGCGCGGTGACCCAGTACTTC. The chain joins TRBV12-3 or TRBV12-4 to TRBJ2-5, with 7 bases lining up with TRBD2. Losses at the gene ends were 5 bases for V and 7 bases for J; bases not matched to a gene: 10. This CDR3 is built from 14 residues.

A few counts support this clonotype. The chain recombines TRBV2 with TRBJ1-1; 8 bases agree with TRBD1. This CDR3 spans 15 amino acids. CDR1 is SNHLY and CDR2 is FYNNEI in the germline V gene. Germline trimming cut 6 bases from V and 3 bases from J; bases unmatched to any gene: 9. The DNA of the CDR3 is TGTGCCAGCAGGATTGGACAGGGACTTGACACTGAAGCTTTCTTT. It encodes CASRIGQGLDTEAFF. The full variable domain, rest sourced from reference TRBV2 and TRBJ1-1, is EPEVTQTPSHQVTQMGQEVILRCVPISNHLYFYWYRQILGQKVEFLVSFYNNEISEKSEIFDDQFSVERPDGSNFTLKIRSTKLEDSAMYFCASRIGQGLDTEAFFGQGTRLTVV.

The rearrangement links TRBV7-6 to TRBJ1-2; D is uncertain. V lost 1 base and J lost 7, with 13 bases in between. CDR1 and CDR2 from the germline V gene are SGHVS and FNYEAQ. The length of the CDR3 is 14 residues. The CDR3 loop is CASSLGSTEGGYTF. CDR3 DNA sequence: TGTGCCAGCAGCTTAGGTTCGACGGAGGGTGGCTACACCTTC. Combining the CDR3 with reference TRBV7-6 and TRBJ1-2 gives the whole variable domain GAGVSQSPRYKVTKRGQDVALRCDPISGHVSLYWYRQALGQGPEFLTYFNYEAQQDKSGLPNDRFSAERPEGSISTLTIQRTEQRDSAMYRCASSLGSTEGGYTFGSGTRLTVV.

The chain employs TRBV27 and TRBJ2-1, with D possibly TRBD1 on 5 matching bases. The CDR3 has 16 amino acids. Germline V CDR1 and CDR2: MNHEY, SMNVEV (reference sequence). V was shortened by 3 bases and J by 7 bases, with 19 bases between the two germline ends. For the CDR3, the DNA is TGTGCCAGCAGTTTTATCTCGTCAGGCCCAGGGAATGAGCAGTTCTTC. Protein product: CASSFISSGPGNEQFF.

This clonotype turned up a few times. V and J are TRBV3-1 and TRBJ2-1, with 7 bases that match TRBD2. CDR3 size: 14 residues. Trimming took 8 bases from V and 4 from J; bases not matched to a gene: 8. Germline V gene data show CDR1 as LGHDT and CDR2 as YNNKEL (reference sequence). This CDR3 reads CASQSGDLYNEQFF. In DNA, the CDR3 is TGTGCCAGCCAAAGCGGGGACCTATACAATGAGCAGTTCTTC.